The clone carrying this TCR beta chain appeared a few times. This sample is drawn from a study of patients and donors after allogeneic stem cell transplantation. CDR3 length equals 18 residues. V was pared by 1 base and J by 7 bases, with 22 bases between. Per germline, CDR1 KGHDR and CDR2 SFDVKD. TCRdb fed the RT-PCR reads into MiXCR, producing one record per CDR3 protein. The sample shows about 200,000 distinct CDR3 sequences, around two fifths of them seen only once. Sequenced input: blood, either unsorted or a sorted T cell fraction (not recorded which). V and J are TRBV24-1 and TRBJ2-1; D possibly corresponds to TRBD1 (5 bases). The sequence was obtained from a human donor who was either an allogeneic HSCT recipient or a stem cell or donor lymphocyte infusion donor (not recorded which). It is not recorded whose cells these are; they may come from a transplant donor. The CDR3: CATSDFPRGADITNEQFF. CDR3 DNA sequence: TGTGCCACCAGTGATTTCCCTCGTGGGGCAGACATTACGAATGAGCAGTTCTTC.